Reported below is one TCR beta chain. Its antigen is currently not known. No much larger clonotype is one base removed from it; base qualities were not supplied. Genomic DNA was extracted from sorted cells for sequencing of the TCRbeta CDR3 region. The immunoSEQ Assay was used for sequencing of TCRbeta CDR3 regions. TCRdb's version of the immuneACCESS table is confined to in-frame rearrangements and falls short of the full clone set. An unresolved V gene accounts for under half of the shortfall where checked; the remainder is of unknown origin. The sample table shows around 80,000 clones, and 70% to 90% are seen once. Jointly, the top ten make up 2% to 3% of the sample. These data are taken from a study of OX40 agonist ivuxolimab in advanced cancers. Some background on the complete study: The costimulatory receptor OX40 (CD134) was targeted by ivuxolimab, a fully human IgG2 agonistic monoclonal antibody. Partial responses occurred in three dose-escalation patients: two with cutaneous melanoma and one with hepatocellular carcinoma. Among the roughly 52 dose-escalation patients, some 19 had hepatocellular carcinoma, approximately 15 melanoma, 9 renal cell carcinoma and 9 head and neck cancer. A male proportion of approximately 83% and a mean age of around 60 years, ranging from roughly 20 to 80, were recorded for the dose-escalation cohort. Patients were allowed to have had prior anti-PD-1, anti-PD-L1 or anti-CTLA-4 therapy, and approximately 43% of the dose-escalation patients had previously received checkpoint inhibitors. The point of sequencing TCRbeta in the periphery was to test whether ivuxolimab changed TCR sequence diversity and drove clonal T-cell expansion. Intravenous ivuxolimab was administered to patients every 2 weeks at six dose levels: 0.01, 0.1, 0.3, 1.5, 3 and 10 mg/kg. The paper covers the monotherapy dose-escalation part of the phase I ivuxolimab trial, which included N ≈ 50 patients.

Patients with a history of autoimmune disease or receiving systemic immunosuppression were excluded from the trial. Peripheral blood for TCR sequencing was collected from all dose cohorts at baseline, on cycle 4 day 1, and on cycle 7 day 1. Samples came from an open-label, multicenter, first-in-human phase I dose-escalation trial of ivuxolimab. The trial enrolled adults with locally advanced or metastatic head and neck squamous cell, hepatocellular, melanoma or renal cell carcinoma. Before TCR sequencing, CD4+ T cells and CD8+ T cells were sorted from peripheral blood as separate populations. The research as a whole found: The antigen specificity of the clonally expanded peripheral T cells was not determined. At doses of 0.1 to 3.0 mg/kg, clonal expansion of both CD4+ and CD8+ T cells in blood was seen between baseline and week 6. In the 0.1-3.0 mg/kg groups, partial responders were among the patients with the lowest normalized peripheral clonal expansion, particularly in CD8+ T cells. Low levels of normalized T-cell clonal expansion were also seen in some patients who did not respond. On average, CD8+ T cells showed more expanded clones than CD4+ T cells after ivuxolimab.

The TCR comes from an adult with an advanced solid tumor such as melanoma, head and neck, liver or kidney cancer. The sequences come from CD4+ or CD8+ T cells sorted from blood, collected in a trial of the OX40 agonist ivuxolimab.

The DNA is as follows: TGTGCCAGCAGCTTAACAGGGCCACGGGAAAAACTGTTTTTT. This codes for CASSLTGPREKLFF. Recombination joined TRBV7-2 with TRBJ1-4; a weak D assignment points to TRBD1 (6 bases agree). The trim is 2 bases for V and 8 bases for J, with a gap of 12 bases between the germline ends. Looking up the germline V gene yields CDR1 SGHTA and CDR2 FQGNSA. The CDR3 has 14 amino acids, counting the end cysteine and phenylalanine. Left in the record is the CDR3 DNA by itself, 42 bases read in frame from the first base.